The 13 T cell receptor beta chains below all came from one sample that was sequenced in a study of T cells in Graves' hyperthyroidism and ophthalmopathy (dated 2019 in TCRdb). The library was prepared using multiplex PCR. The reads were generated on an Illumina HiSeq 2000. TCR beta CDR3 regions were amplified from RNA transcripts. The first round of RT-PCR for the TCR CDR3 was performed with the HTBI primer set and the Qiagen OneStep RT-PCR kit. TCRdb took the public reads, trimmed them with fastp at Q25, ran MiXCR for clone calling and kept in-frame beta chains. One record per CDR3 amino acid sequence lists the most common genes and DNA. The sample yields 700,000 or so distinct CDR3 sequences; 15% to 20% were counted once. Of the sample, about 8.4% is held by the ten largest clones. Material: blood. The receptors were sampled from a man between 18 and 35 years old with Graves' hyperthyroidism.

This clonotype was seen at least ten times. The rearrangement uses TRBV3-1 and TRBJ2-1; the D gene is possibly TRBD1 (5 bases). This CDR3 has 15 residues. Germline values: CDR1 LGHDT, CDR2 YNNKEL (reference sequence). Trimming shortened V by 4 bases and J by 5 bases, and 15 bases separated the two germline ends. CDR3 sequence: CASSLATTGDNEQFF. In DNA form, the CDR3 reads TGTGCCAGCAGCCTGGCCACTACAGGCGACAATGAGCAGTTCTTC.

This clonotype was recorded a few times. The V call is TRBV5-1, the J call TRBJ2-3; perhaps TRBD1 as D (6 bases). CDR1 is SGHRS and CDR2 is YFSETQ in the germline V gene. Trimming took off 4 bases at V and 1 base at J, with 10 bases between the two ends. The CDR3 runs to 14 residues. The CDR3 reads CASSQGSGTDTQYF. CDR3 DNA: TGCGCCAGCAGCCAGGGGAGTGGCACAGATACGCAGTATTTT.

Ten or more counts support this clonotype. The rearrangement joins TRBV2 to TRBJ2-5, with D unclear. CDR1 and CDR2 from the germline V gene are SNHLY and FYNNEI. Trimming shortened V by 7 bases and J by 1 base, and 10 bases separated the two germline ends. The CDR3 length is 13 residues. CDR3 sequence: CASTVRLQETQYF. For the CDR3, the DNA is TGTGCCAGCACGGTCAGGCTCCAAGAGACCCAGTACTTC.

In DNA, the CDR3 is TGCAGTGCTAGTCAGCCGGGGGGGGGGTACGAGCAGTACTTC. This sequence encodes CSASQPGGGYEQYF. The chain combines TRBV20-1 with TRBJ2-7; 8 nucleotides align to TRBD2. The CDR3 runs to 14 residues. Germline assignment: CDR1 DFQATT and CDR2 SNEGSKA (reference sequence). V lost 3 bases to trimming and J lost 4 bases; unmatched junction nucleotides: 8.

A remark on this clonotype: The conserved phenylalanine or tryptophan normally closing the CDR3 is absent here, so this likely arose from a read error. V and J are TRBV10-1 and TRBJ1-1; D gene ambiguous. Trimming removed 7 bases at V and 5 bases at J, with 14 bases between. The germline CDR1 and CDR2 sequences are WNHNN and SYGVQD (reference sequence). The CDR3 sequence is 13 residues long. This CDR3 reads CASTPTLGTEAFL. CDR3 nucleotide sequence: TGCGCCAGCACCCCGACCTTGGGAACTGAAGCTTTCCTT.

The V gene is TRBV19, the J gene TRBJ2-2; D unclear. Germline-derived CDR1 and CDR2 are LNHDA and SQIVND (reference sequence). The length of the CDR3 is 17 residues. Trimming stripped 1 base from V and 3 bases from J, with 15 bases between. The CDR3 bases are TGTGCCAGTAGTATAGTCTTCCTGGGCAGCCACACCGGGGAGCTGTTTTTT. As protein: CASSIVFLGSHTGELFF.

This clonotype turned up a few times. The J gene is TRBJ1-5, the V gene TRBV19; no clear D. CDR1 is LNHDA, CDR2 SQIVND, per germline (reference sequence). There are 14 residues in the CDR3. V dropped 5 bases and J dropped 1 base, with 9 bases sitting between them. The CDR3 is CASSLTRSNQPQHF. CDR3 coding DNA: TGTGCCAGTAGTCTCACAAGAAGCAATCAGCCCCAGCATTTT.

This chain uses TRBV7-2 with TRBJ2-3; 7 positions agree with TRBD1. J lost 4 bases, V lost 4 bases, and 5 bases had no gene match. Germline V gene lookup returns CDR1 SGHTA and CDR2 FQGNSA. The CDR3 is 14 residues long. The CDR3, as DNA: TGTGCCAGCAGCTCAGATCAGGGGGCAGATACGCAGTATTTT. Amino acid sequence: CASSSDQGADTQYF.

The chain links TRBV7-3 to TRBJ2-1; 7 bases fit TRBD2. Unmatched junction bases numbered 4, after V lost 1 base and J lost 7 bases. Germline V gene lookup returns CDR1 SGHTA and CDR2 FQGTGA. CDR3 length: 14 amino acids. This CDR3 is CASSLNGRWNEQFF. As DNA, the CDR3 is TGTGCCAGCAGCTTAAACGGGAGGTGGAATGAGCAGTTCTTC.

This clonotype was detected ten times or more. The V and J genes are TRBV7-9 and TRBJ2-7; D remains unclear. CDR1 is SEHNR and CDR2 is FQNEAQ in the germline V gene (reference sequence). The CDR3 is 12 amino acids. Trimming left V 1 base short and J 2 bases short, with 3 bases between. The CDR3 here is CASSLDTYEQYF. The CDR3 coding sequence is TGTGCCAGCAGCTTAGACACCTACGAGCAGTACTTC.

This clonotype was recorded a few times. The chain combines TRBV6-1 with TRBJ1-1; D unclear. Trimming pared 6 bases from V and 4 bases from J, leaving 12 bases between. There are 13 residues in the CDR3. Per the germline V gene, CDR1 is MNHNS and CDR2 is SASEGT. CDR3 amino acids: CASRVSRGTEAFF. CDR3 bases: TGTGCCAGCAGAGTGAGCCGCGGCACTGAAGCTTTCTTT.

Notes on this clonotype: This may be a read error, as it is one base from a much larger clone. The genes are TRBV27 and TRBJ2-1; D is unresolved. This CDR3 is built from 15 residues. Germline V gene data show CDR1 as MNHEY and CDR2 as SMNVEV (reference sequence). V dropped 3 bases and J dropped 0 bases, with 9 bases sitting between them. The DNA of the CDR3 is TGTGCCAGCAGTTTTTTAGTGCCCTCCTACAATGAGCAGTTCTTC. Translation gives CASSFLVPSYNEQFF.

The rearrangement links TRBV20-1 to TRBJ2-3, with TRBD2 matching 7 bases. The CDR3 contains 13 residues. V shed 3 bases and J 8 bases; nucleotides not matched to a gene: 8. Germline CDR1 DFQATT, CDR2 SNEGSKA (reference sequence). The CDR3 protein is CSARAPGLTTQYF. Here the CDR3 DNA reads TGCAGTGCTAGGGCCCCGGGACTAACTACGCAGTATTTT.